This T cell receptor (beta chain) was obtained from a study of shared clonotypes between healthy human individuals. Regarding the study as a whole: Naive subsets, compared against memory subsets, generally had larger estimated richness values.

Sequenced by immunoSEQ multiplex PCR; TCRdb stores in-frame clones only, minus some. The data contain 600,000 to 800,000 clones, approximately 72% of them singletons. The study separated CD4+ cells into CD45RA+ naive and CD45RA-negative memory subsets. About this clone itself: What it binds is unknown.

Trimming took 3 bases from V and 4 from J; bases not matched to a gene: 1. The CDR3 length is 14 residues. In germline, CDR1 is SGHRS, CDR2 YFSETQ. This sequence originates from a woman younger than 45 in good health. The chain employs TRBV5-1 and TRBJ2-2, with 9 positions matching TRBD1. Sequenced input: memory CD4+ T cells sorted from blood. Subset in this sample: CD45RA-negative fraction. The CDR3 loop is CASSSGQGTGELFF. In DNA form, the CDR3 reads TGCGCCAGCAGCTCGGGACAGGGCACCGGGGAGCTGTTTTTT.